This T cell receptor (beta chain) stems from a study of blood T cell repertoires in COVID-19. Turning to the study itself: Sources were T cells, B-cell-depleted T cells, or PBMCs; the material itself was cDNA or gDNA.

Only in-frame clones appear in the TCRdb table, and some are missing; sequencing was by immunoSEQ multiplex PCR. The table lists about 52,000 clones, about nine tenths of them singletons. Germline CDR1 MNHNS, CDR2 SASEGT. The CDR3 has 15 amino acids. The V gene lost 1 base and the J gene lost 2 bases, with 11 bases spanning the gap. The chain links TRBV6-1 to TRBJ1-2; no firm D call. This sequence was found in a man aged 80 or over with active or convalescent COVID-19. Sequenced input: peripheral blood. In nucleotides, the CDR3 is TGTGCCAGCAGTGAAGTTGGACTCTCCAACTATGGCTACACCTTC. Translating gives CASSEVGLSNYGYTF.